Presented here are 20 T cell receptor beta chains from one specimen sequenced in a study of early T cells in non-severe SARS-CoV-2 infection (dated by TCRdb to the early 2020s). Library preparation employed 5' RACE. These reads were obtained on a NextSeq 500. TCRdb trimmed the raw reads at Q25, called clones with MiXCR and kept productive beta chains. When rows share a CDR3 protein, they turn into one entry using the most common DNA and genes. In all, the sample holds about 58,000 distinct CDR3 sequences, and over 10% of those were seen once. Of the sample, less than 4.5% is held by the ten largest clones. Sequencing used whole blood. The receptors shown here come from an adult who was a healthcare worker with PCR-confirmed SARS-CoV-2 infection or an uninfected control (not recorded which).

V and J are TRBV5-1 and TRBJ1-1; D not certain. V was clipped by 6 bases and J by 2 bases, with 17 bases between them. The germline V gene has CDR1 SGHRS and CDR2 YFSETQ. This CDR3 comprises 15 residues. As DNA, the CDR3 is TGCGCCAGCACCCCGGGTCTGGGAAAAAACACTGAAGCTTTCTTT. Encoded protein: CASTPGLGKNTEAFF.

The V call is TRBV27, the J call TRBJ2-1, with TRBD2 as a possible D gene (6 bases). The CDR3 runs to 17 residues. Trimming pared 8 bases from V and 0 bases from J, leaving 20 bases between. The V gene's germline CDR1 is MNHEY and CDR2 SMNVEV (reference sequence). This CDR3 reads CASGLSLGGNSYNEQFF. The CDR3, as DNA: TGTGCCAGCGGCTTGTCCCTTGGCGGGAACTCCTACAATGAGCAGTTCTTC.

This clonotype was seen a single time. V usage is TRBV5-4 and J usage is TRBJ1-2; D call uncertain. Germline CDR1 is SGHNT and CDR2 is YYREEE (reference sequence). V was shortened by 3 bases and J by 8 bases, with 14 bases between the two germline ends. The CDR3 has 13 amino acids. The CDR3 DNA reads as TGTGCCAGCAGCTCGGAGGGAGGTGGAGGCTACACCTTC. This translates into CASSSEGGGGYTF.

This clonotype was picked up many times. The V gene is TRBV18, the J gene TRBJ1-2; D may be TRBD1 (5 bases). The CDR3 spans 14 residues. Trimming removed 0 bases at V and 6 bases at J, with 11 bases between. Germline values: CDR1 KGHSH, CDR2 LQKENI. The CDR3 DNA reads as TGTGCCAGCTCACCACCGTGGGACGGTAATGGCTACACCTTC. Translation gives CASSPPWDGNGYTF.

This clonotype was counted at least ten times. The rearrangement joins TRBV29-1 to TRBJ2-7; no definite D call. Germline lookup yields CDR1 SQVTM and CDR2 ANQGSEA. The CDR3 consists of 13 residues. Trimming pared 6 bases from V and 5 bases from J, leaving 17 bases between. The CDR3 loop is CSVTFAGTHEQYF. CDR3 nucleotides: TGCAGCGTGACCTTTGCAGGCACCCACGAGCAGTACTTC.

This clonotype was seen at least ten times. This sequence joins TRBV30 and TRBJ2-7, with unresolved D. Per the germline V gene, CDR1 is GTSNPN and CDR2 is SVGIG (reference sequence). The germline V and J ends were trimmed by 5 bases and 6 bases, with 17 bases remaining between them. This CDR3 is built from 13 residues. The CDR3 DNA is TGTGCCTGGGACCCCGGGCGCTTAAGCGAGCAGTACTTC. Its protein is CAWDPGRLSEQYF.

In this sample, this clonotype turned up a few times. The chain joins TRBV27 to TRBJ2-7; tentative D call: TRBD2 (7 bases). Trimming left V 5 bases short and J 0 bases short, with 14 bases between. The CDR3 is made up of 15 amino acids. The germline V gene has CDR1 MNHEY and CDR2 SMNVEV (reference sequence). CDR3: CASSRPGGPSYEQYF. The CDR3, as DNA: TGTGCCAGCAGTCGCCCGGGGGGCCCCTCCTACGAGCAGTACTTC.

This chain connects TRBV5-1 to TRBJ2-1; TRBD1 aligns across 9 bases. J lost 9 bases, V lost 4 bases, and 11 bases had no gene match. CDR3 size: 15 residues. The V gene's germline CDR1 is SGHRS and CDR2 YFSETQ. CDR3 loop: CASSRPGTGRSEQFF. The CDR3 coding sequence is TGCGCCAGCAGCCGTCCCGGGACAGGGAGGTCTGAGCAGTTCTTC. The full variable domain, rest sourced from reference TRBV5-1 and TRBJ2-1, is KAGVTQTPRYLIKTRGQQVTLSCSPISGHRSVSWYQQTPGQGLQFLFEYFSETQRNKGNFPGRFSGRQFSNSRSEMNVSTLELGDSALYLCASSRPGTGRSEQFFGPGTRLTVL.

This clonotype occurred a few times. This chain uses TRBV4-1 with TRBJ1-5; 9 bases map to TRBD1. The V and J ends lost 4 bases and 7 bases, in that order; junction bases with no gene match: 8. Germline assignment: CDR1 MGHRA and CDR2 YSYEKL. This CDR3 region has 15 residues. CDR3 residues: CASSLRDRDVQPQHF. As DNA, the CDR3 is TGCGCCAGCAGCCTCCGGGACAGGGATGTGCAGCCCCAGCATTTT.

This clonotype was counted at least ten times. V and J are TRBV10-3 and TRBJ2-3; no definite D call. Germline CDR1 is ENHRY and CDR2 is SYGVKD. This CDR3 spans 14 amino acids. V lost 0 bases to trimming and J lost 3 bases, with 7 bases between them. CDR3 protein: CAISESGGTDTQYF. In DNA form, the CDR3 reads TGTGCCATCAGTGAGTCGGGTGGAACAGATACGCAGTATTTT.

This clonotype was seen repeatedly, ten times or more. The rearrangement joins TRBV28 to TRBJ1-5; D is unresolved. Per germline, CDR1 MDHEN and CDR2 SYDVKM. V gave up 7 bases and J gave up 6 bases, with 19 bases separating them. The CDR3 runs to 15 residues. CDR3 in amino acids: CASTLWGGSRQPQHF. CDR3 nucleotide sequence: TGTGCCAGCACCCTTTGGGGAGGAAGTCGTCAGCCCCAGCATTTT.

This clonotype has a count of ten or more. V gene TRBV29-1 combines with J gene TRBJ2-1; 7 bases map to TRBD2. The CDR3 has 12 amino acids. J was trimmed by 10 bases and V by 4 bases; bases with no gene match: 7. Per germline, CDR1 SQVTM and CDR2 ANQGSEA. This CDR3 reads CSVVAGLVEQFF. The CDR3 DNA follows: TGCAGCGTTGTAGCTGGACTAGTGGAGCAGTTCTTC.

A few counts support this clonotype. The chain couples TRBV12-3 or TRBV12-4 to TRBJ2-3; TRBD2 matches at 8 bases. This CDR3 region has 17 residues. Losses at the gene ends were 7 bases for V and 1 base for J; bases not matched to a gene: 13. Written as DNA, the CDR3 is TGTGCCAGCACCTCCCAGGGCGGGGGACTAGGCACAGATACGCAGTATTTT. This translates into CASTSQGGGLGTDTQYF.

This clonotype was counted a single time. V usage is TRBV7-9 and J usage is TRBJ1-2; 8 bases match TRBD1. The ends lost 8 bases at V and 5 bases at J; junction bases unmatched: 13. The CDR3 covers 15 residues. From germline, CDR1 is SEHNR and CDR2 FQNEAQ (reference sequence). The CDR3 DNA is TGTGCCAGCGGCATTCCGGGACAGGTTTCTTATGGCTACACCTTC. Protein sequence: CASGIPGQVSYGYTF.

This clonotype was counted between two and nine times. The chain couples TRBV28 to TRBJ2-5; 8 bases are a match to TRBD1. CDR1 is MDHEN, CDR2 SYDVKM, per germline. V lost 4 bases and J lost 5; bases outside the gene matches: 9. This CDR3 is built from 15 residues. In nucleotides, the CDR3 is TGTGCCAGCAGTTCGTCCAGGGGGCAGATGGAGACCCAGTACTTC. Residues: CASSSSRGQMETQYF.

Only a few counts were recorded for this clonotype. This rearrangement joins TRBV28 to TRBJ2-7, with 8 bases that match TRBD2. The ends lost 7 bases at V and 4 bases at J; junction bases unmatched: 9. Germline values: CDR1 MDHEN, CDR2 SYDVKM. The length of the CDR3 is 14 residues. The CDR3 DNA reads TGTGCCAGCACCCTGTTAGCGGGAAGGTACGAGCAGTACTTC. Amino acids: CASTLLAGRYEQYF.

The rearrangement links TRBV10-3 to TRBJ2-5, with D possibly being TRBD1 or TRBD2 (6 bases each). CDR1 is ENHRY and CDR2 is SYGVKD in the germline V gene. The ends were cut back, 3 bases at V and 4 bases at J, with 21 bases in the middle. CDR3 size: 17 residues. CDR3 bases: TGTGCCATCAGTGAATGGCGGGAAACAGGGCCCGCAGAGACCCAGTACTTC. Protein: CAISEWRETGPAETQYF.

This clonotype came up a few times. This chain connects TRBV25-1 to TRBJ1-5; D not certain. Germline lookup yields CDR1 MGHDK and CDR2 SYGVNS. V shed 1 base and J shed 2 bases, with 6 bases lying between them. This CDR3 has 14 residues. Here the CDR3 reads CASSESSGNQPQHF. The CDR3 coding sequence is TGTGCCAGCAGTGAATCATCGGGCAATCAGCCCCAGCATTTT.

Many counts were recorded for this clonotype. The gene calls are TRBV30 and TRBJ1-2; 10 bases map to TRBD1. Germline CDR1 reads GTSNPN; CDR2 reads SVGIG (reference sequence). After removal of 4 bases from V and 4 bases from J, the junction contained 6 bases not matched to a gene. The CDR3 covers 14 residues. DNA of the CDR3: TGTGCCTGGACCCCGACAGGGGGCGGCTATGGCTACACCTTC. It encodes CAWTPTGGGYGYTF.

This clonotype was counted many times. This chain connects TRBV5-1 to TRBJ1-5; weak D call: TRBD1 (5 bases). This CDR3 is 14 amino acids long. Trimming stripped 0 bases from V and 3 bases from J, with 7 bases between. The germline V gene has CDR1 SGHRS and CDR2 YFSETQ. CDR3 loop: CASSLGGDNQPQHF. CDR3 coding DNA: TGCGCCAGCAGCTTGGGAGGGGACAATCAGCCCCAGCATTTT.